These 17 T cell receptor beta chains were sequenced from one sample in a study of T cell responses to AZD1222 COVID-19 vaccine. Some clones are missing from TCRdb's copy, which holds only in-frame ones; the method was immunoSEQ multiplex PCR. The repertoire includes roughly 130,000 clones, approximately 90% of them detected once, and around 1.6% sits in the top ten. Sequencing was performed on peripheral blood, taken on day 0 of AZD1222 vaccination. The receptor set was obtained from an adult in good health.

CDR3 protein: CASSRDREGTEAFF. The DNA for the CDR3 is TGTGCCAGCAGCCGAGACAGGGAAGGCACTGAAGCTTTCTTT. The chain recombines TRBV3-1 (or the pseudogene TRBV3-2) with TRBJ1-1; 7 bases match TRBD1. The V gene end was trimmed by 4 bases and the J gene end by 4 bases; junction bases not matched to a gene: 6. This CDR3 comprises 14 residues. Germline V lookup: CDR1 LGHDT, CDR2 YNNKEL (reference sequence).

This CDR3 is CAWSAGQTYSPLHF. CDR3 nucleotides: TGTGCCTGGAGTGCGGGACAGACTTATTCACCCCTCCACTTT. V gene TRBV30 combines with J gene TRBJ1-6; 7 bases are shared with TRBD1. The V segment lost 1 base and the J segment 8 bases; nucleotides outside the gene matches: 5. Per germline, CDR1 GTSNPN and CDR2 SVGIG (reference sequence). The CDR3 is 14 amino acids.

J is TRBJ2-7 and V is TRBV19, with TRBD1 identical over 8 bases. The CDR3 extends over 14 amino acids. The V gene's germline CDR1 is LNHDA and CDR2 SQIVND (reference sequence). V trimming: 5 bases; J trimming: 3 bases; junction bases outside the gene matches: 6. The CDR3 DNA sequence: TGTGCCAGTAGTGGACCGGGACAGGACTACGAGCAGTACTTC. Its protein is CASSGPGQDYEQYF.

The chain combines TRBV7-9 with TRBJ1-4; TRBD1 is a possible D gene (5 bases). V lost 7 bases to trimming and J lost 8 bases, with 20 bases between them. The CDR3 is 15 residues long. Germline V gene data show CDR1 as SEHNR and CDR2 as FQNEAQ (reference sequence). CDR3 sequence: CASTVGGSLREKLFF. The CDR3 DNA reads TGTGCCAGCACCGTCGGGGGGTCCCTTCGGGAAAAACTGTTTTTT.

This CDR3 is CASSPYIGEQFF. The DNA for the CDR3 is TGTGCCAGCTCCCCATACATAGGGGAGCAGTTCTTC. The gene calls are TRBV18 and TRBJ2-1; unclear D gene. Germline V gives CDR1 KGHSH, CDR2 LQKENI. This CDR3 has 12 residues. The V gene lost 6 bases and the J gene lost 10 bases, with 13 bases spanning the gap.

V is TRBV9 and J is TRBJ2-2; perhaps TRBD1 as D (5 bases). CDR1 and CDR2 from the germline V gene are SGDLS and YYNGEE. This CDR3 region has 14 residues. Trimming pared 2 bases from V and 5 bases from J, leaving 10 bases between. The CDR3 reads CASSVQGETGELFF. The CDR3 bases are TGTGCCAGCAGCGTCCAGGGTGAGACCGGGGAGCTGTTTTTT.

This clone is a singleton in its sample. The chain joins TRBV4-1 to TRBJ2-7; 10 bases align to TRBD1. Germline V gene data show CDR1 as MGHRA and CDR2 as YSYEKL. CDR3 length equals 13 residues. Trimming took 11 bases from V and 6 from J; bases not matched to a gene: 10. The CDR3 DNA reads as TGCGCCGCTAGGGGACAGGGGTCGGCCGAGCAGTACTTC. This gives the protein CAARGQGSAEQYF.

The V gene is TRBV5-1, the J gene TRBJ1-1, with D perhaps TRBD1 (6 bases). The CDR3 is 14 amino acids. Germline CDR1 SGHRS, CDR2 YFSETQ. V lost 0 bases and J 7 bases, leaving 13 bases between the germline ends. The DNA for the CDR3 is TGCGCCAGCAGCTTGGGACAGGTACGAAGTGAAGCTTTCTTT. It codes for CASSLGQVRSEAFF.

V is TRBV5-3 and J is TRBJ2-7; TRBD1 matches at 10 bases. TRBV5-3 carries the ORF label, with uncertain function. V shed 4 bases, J shed 3 bases, and the junction held 10 bases outside the gene matches. The CDR3 covers 16 residues. The CDR3 coding sequence is TGTGCCAGAAGCCTAGTCCGCGGACAGGGGGGCTACGAGCAGTACTTC. Protein sequence: CARSLVRGQGGYEQYF.

The chain has TRBV7-3 and TRBJ1-5; D is undetermined. The germline V and J ends were trimmed by 3 bases and 2 bases, with 2 bases remaining between them. The CDR3 totals 12 residues. Germline CDR1 SGHTA, CDR2 FQGTGA. The CDR3 loop reads CASSLGNQPQHF. The CDR3 nucleotides are TGTGCCAGCAGCTTGGGCAATCAGCCCCAGCATTTT.

The rearrangement joins TRBV19 to TRBJ1-5, with D possibly being TRBD1 (5 bases). Germline V gives CDR1 LNHDA, CDR2 SQIVND (reference sequence). The CDR3 extends over 14 amino acids. Trimming shortened V by 11 bases and J by 1 base, and 15 bases separated the two germline ends. The CDR3 DNA sequence: TGTGCCGTAGGGGTGGTTGGGAGCAATCAGCCCCAGCATTTT. Its translation is CAVGVVGSNQPQHF. Based on the CDR3 plus reference TRBV19 and TRBJ1-5, the full variable domain is DGGITQSPKYLFRKEGQNVTLSCEQNLNHDAMYWYRQDPGQGLRLIYYSQIVNDFQKGDIAEGYSVSREKKESFPLTVTSAQKNPTAFYLCAVGVVGSNQPQHFGDGTRLSIL.

The V and J genes are TRBV19 and TRBJ1-5; 8 bases align to TRBD1. Germline V gene data show CDR1 as LNHDA and CDR2 as SQIVND (reference sequence). V shed 4 bases, J shed 3 bases, and the junction held 5 bases outside the gene matches. The length of the CDR3 is 15 residues. In nucleotides, the CDR3 is TGTGCCAGTAGTACCTCGGACAGGGCCAATCAGCCCCAGCATTTT. This gives the protein CASSTSDRANQPQHF.

This chain uses TRBV4-1 with TRBJ2-3; D is unresolved. The CDR3 contains 15 residues. Per the germline V gene, CDR1 is MGHRA and CDR2 is YSYEKL. With 3 bases removed from V and 6 bases from J, the gap between germline ends came to 16 bases. The CDR3 DNA is TGCGCCAGCAGCCATCCCACCAACATCGCTGATACGCAGTATTTT. As protein: CASSHPTNIADTQYF.

This clone came up once. V gene TRBV9 combines with J gene TRBJ2-3; 12 positions agree with TRBD2. CDR3 length equals 17 residues. Germline V gene sequence: CDR1 SGDLS, CDR2 YYNGEE. The J segment lost 2 bases and the V segment lost 6 bases, leaving 10 bases of the junction unmatched. The CDR3 nucleotides read TGTGCCAGCAAGGAAGGACTAGCGGGGAGTGACACAGATACGCAGTATTTT. As protein: CASKEGLAGSDTDTQYF.

This chain links TRBV7-3 with TRBJ2-3, with a weak D call TRBD2 (5 bases). V lost 11 bases and J lost 0, with 15 bases in between. The CDR3 is 14 amino acids. The germline CDR1 and CDR2 sequences are SGHTA and FQGTGA. CDR3 sequence: CASSRTGSTDTQYF. The CDR3 nucleotides read TGTGCCTCCTCTCGGACGGGGAGCACAGATACGCAGTATTTT.

This clone was detected only once. The V and J genes are TRBV5-5 and TRBJ1-1; 8 bases match TRBD1. Germline lookup yields CDR1 SGHKS and CDR2 YYEKEE (reference sequence). The CDR3 runs 14 residues. V lost 1 base to trimming and J lost 4 bases; unmatched junction nucleotides: 3. The chain's CDR3 is CASSLYTGGTEAFF. CDR3 coding DNA: TGTGCCAGCAGCTTGTATACAGGGGGCACTGAAGCTTTCTTT.

This clone was counted a few times. The J gene is TRBJ1-3, the V gene TRBV3-1 (or the pseudogene TRBV3-2); D is unclear. The germline gives CDR1 LGHDT, CDR2 YNNKEL (reference sequence). Trimming took off 0 bases at V and 0 bases at J, with 6 bases between the two ends. The CDR3 has 15 amino acids. DNA for the CDR3: TGTGCCAGCAGCCAAGACGTAACCTCTGGAAACACCATATATTTT. Its protein is CASSQDVTSGNTIYF.